This TCR beta chain was recorded in a study of CD8 T cells in Susac syndrome. Germline-derived CDR1 and CDR2 are SNHLY and FYNNEI. The V end lost 6 bases, the J end lost 1 base, and 18 bases lay between the germline ends. The CDR3 loop spans 17 amino acids. An amount of RNA that ranged from roughly 0.5 to 1 ug was reverse transcribed with random hexamers. TCR beta CDR3 was amplified by immunoSEQ multiplex PCR. This amplification extended across 54 Vbeta and 13 Jbeta segments. Each CDR3 protein gets one entry after TCRdb re-called the immunoSEQ multiplex PCR reads with MiXCR. Here the sample spans some 300,000 distinct CDR3 sequences, more than 75% being singletons. Peripheral blood CD8+ and CD4+ T cells were profiled by TCR beta sequencing. Treatment-naive patients with stable or active relapsing-remitting disease were the multiple sclerosis controls.

The specimen was CD8+ T cells from PBMCs. The chain combines TRBV2 with TRBJ2-2, with D unresolved. The sequence was collected from a human donor with multiple sclerosis. The CDR3 loop reads CASSQLGPSQNTGELFF. CDR3 in DNA: TGTGCCAGCAGCCAACTCGGCCCGTCCCAGAACACCGGGGAGCTGTTTTTT. Using reference TRBV2 and TRBJ2-2 for the parts outside the CDR3, the full variable domain is EPEVTQTPSHQVTQMGQEVILRCVPISNHLYFYWYRQILGQKVEFLVSFYNNEISEKSEIFDDQFSVERPDGSNFTLKIRSTKLEDSAMYFCASSQLGPSQNTGELFFGEGSRLTVL.